Listed below are T cell receptor beta chains from one sample, sequenced in a study of blood T cell repertoires in COVID-19. TCRdb keeps only in-frame clones here, not all; method: immunoSEQ multiplex PCR. The sample consists of 200,000 to 250,000 clones, approximately 86% of them appearing once. Sequencing input: PBMCs or T cells enriched from blood (not recorded which). The receptors here all came from a man aged 18 to 35 with acute COVID-19. The CDR3 runs from the conserved cysteine through the conserved F or W. The order of the fields is D gene, J gene, V gene, clone size, CDR3 DNA, CDR3 protein. The D gene is left open where the match is weak. Not every row has a clone size; where given, it reads once, few, many or a size class.

NA | TRBJ2-7 | TRBV7-9 | once | TGTGCCAGCAGCTCACAGAGCTCCTACGAGCAGTACTTC | CASSSQSSYEQYF
NA | TRBJ2-3 | TRBV11-1 | once | TGTGCCAGCAGCCCTTACTACCCGACCGATACGCAGTATTTT | CASSPYYPTDTQYF
NA | TRBJ2-2 | TRBV5-6 | once | TGTGCCAGCCTAGCGAAGGGGCTCGGCACCGGGGAGCTGTTTTTT | CASLAKGLGTGELFF
TRBD1 | TRBJ2-7 | TRBV19 | NA | TGTGCCAGTAGTCTTCGGGACAGAGAGTACGAGCAGTACTTC | CASSLRDREYEQYF
TRBD2 | TRBJ2-7 | TRBV5-5 | NA | TGTGCCAGCAGCTTAACTAGCGGGGGTTACGAGCAGTACTTC | CASSLTSGGYEQYF
TRBD2 | TRBJ2-5 | TRBV28 | few | TGTGCCACCAGCGCCGTGGCGGGTAGCGGGAAAGAGACCCAGTACTTC | CATSAVAGSGKETQYF
NA | TRBJ2-2 | TRBV4-2 | NA | TGTGCCAGCAGCCTTCGGACAGCGATCGCGAACACCGGGGAGCTGTTTTTT | CASSLRTAIANTGELFF
NA | TRBJ2-5 | TRBV27 | NA | TGTGCCAGCAGTTTATCGGGCCTTAATAAAGAGACCCAGTACTTC | CASSLSGLNKETQYF
NA | TRBJ1-1 | TRBV2 | NA | TGTGCCAGCAGTGCCCCGGGGCCCGGAGGGGCCACTGAAGCTTTCTTT | CASSAPGPGGATEAFF
NA | TRBJ2-1 | TRBV7-8 | NA | TGTGCCAGCAGCCACTCCCGGGGTGCCACCAATGAGCAGTTCTTC | CASSHSRGATNEQFF
NA | TRBJ1-1 | TRBV19 | NA | TGTGCCAGTAGGGATAGTGAGACAGGGAACACTGAAGCTTTCTTT | CASRDSETGNTEAFF